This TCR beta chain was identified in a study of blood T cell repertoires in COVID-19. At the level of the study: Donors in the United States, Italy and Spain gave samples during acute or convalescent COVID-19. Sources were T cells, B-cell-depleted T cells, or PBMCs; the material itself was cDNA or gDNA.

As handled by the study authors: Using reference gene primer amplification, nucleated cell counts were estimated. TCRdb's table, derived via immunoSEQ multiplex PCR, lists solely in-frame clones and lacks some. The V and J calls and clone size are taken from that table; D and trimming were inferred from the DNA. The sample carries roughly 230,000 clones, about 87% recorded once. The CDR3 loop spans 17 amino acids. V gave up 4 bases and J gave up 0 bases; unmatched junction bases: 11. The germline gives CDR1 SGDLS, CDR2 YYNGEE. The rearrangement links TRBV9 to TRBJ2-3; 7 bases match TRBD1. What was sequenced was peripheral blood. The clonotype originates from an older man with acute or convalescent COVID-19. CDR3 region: CASSQILGGPSTDTQYF. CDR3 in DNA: TGTGCCAGCAGCCAAATTCTAGGGGGCCCTAGCACAGATACGCAGTATTTT. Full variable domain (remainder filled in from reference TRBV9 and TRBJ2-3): DSGVTQTPKHLITATGQRVTLRCSPRSGDLSVYWYQQSLDQGLQFLIQYYNGEERAKGNILERFSAQQFPDLHSELNLSSLELGDSALYFCASSQILGGPSTDTQYFGPGTRLTVL.